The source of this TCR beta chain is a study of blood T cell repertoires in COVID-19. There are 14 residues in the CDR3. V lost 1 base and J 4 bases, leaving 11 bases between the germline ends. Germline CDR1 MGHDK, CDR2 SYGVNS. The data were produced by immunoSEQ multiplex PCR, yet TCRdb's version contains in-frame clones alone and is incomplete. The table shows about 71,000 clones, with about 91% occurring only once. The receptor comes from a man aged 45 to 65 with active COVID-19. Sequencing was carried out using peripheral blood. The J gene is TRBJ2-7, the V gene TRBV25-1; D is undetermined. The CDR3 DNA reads TGTGCCAGCAGTGAATTTCGAACAGAGTACGAGCAGTACTTC. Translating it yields CASSEFRTEYEQYF.